The following is a T cell receptor (beta chain) sequence with its context. Its antigen is still unknown. Using immunoSEQ multiplex PCR, the repertoire was profiled, and TCRdb retains in-frame clones only, with some absent. The sample lists a few thousand clones, over 70% seen once, with 3.4% in the top ten. These data belong to a study of B cell selection in AIRE deficiency. General observations from the study: Patient Tconv cells held about 30% of Treg sequences shared by healthy donors. Healthy donors alone shared about 32% of 3,500 to 4,000 Treg sequences; patients alone approximately 9.3%. With only TCRbeta sequenced, about 37% of shared healthy Treg sequences overlapped Tconv. Shared Treg sequences were biased toward short CDR3s with few non-templated nucleotide insertions.

Sorted regulatory T cells were CD4-positive, CD25-high and CD127-low or negative. Trimming shortened V by 5 bases and J by 4 bases, and 11 bases separated the two germline ends. Germline-derived CDR1 and CDR2 are SGHAT and FQNNGV. This CDR3 has 13 amino acids. The source of this sequence is a human donor with AIRE deficiency. Sequenced: Tregs sorted from PBMCs. This chain links TRBV11-2 with TRBJ2-5, with D uncertain. CDR3 amino acids: CASSRGASETQYF. The CDR3 DNA follows: TGTGCCAGCAGCAGAGGCGCCTCAGAGACCCAGTACTTC.